The clone carrying this T cell receptor beta chain appeared many times. Its antigen remains unidentified. These data come from a study of tumor-infiltrating lymphocytes in primary liver carcinoma. About the study: Tumor stage was T1-T3 N0M0, and tumor size was 4.2 to 10 cm across. Study conclusions and caveats: Tumor-adjacent and tumor-blood pairs shared less of their repertoires than tumor region pairs shared.

J gave up 8 bases and V 5 bases, and 8 bases lay outside the gene matches. There are 15 residues in the CDR3. Germline-derived CDR1 and CDR2 are SGHAT and FQNNGV. Unsorted whole blood supplied the blood RNA, and germline DNA was isolated too. cDNA specific to TCR beta was made from around 470 ng of total RNA, with a constant-region primer employed for priming. For TCR beta, libraries were produced by three nested multiplex PCR rounds using slightly modified ARM-PCR. TRBV1-TRBV30 forward primers and a C-beta reverse primer were used in the first two PCR rounds, which each ran for about 11 cycles. One entry per CDR3 protein, called by TCRdb with MiXCR from the multiplex PCR reads. This sample has 300,000 to 400,000 distinct CDR3 sequences; approximately 65% occur once, and the top ten carry approximately 9%.

Specimen: peripheral blood. The V gene is TRBV11-2, the J gene TRBJ1-6, with 8 bases matching TRBD1. This receptor was taken from a middle-aged man with primary liver carcinoma and hepatitis B virus infection. CDR3 loop: CASSREDRAYSPLHF. In DNA form, the CDR3 reads TGTGCCAGCAGCCGCGAGGACAGGGCCTATTCACCCCTCCACTTT.